This T cell receptor (beta chain) was retrieved from a study of T cells in Graves' hyperthyroidism and ophthalmopathy. This clonotype was counted many times. Each 10 ml fresh peripheral blood draw supplied the PBMCs. This CDR3 spans 14 amino acids. From germline, CDR1 is SGHRS and CDR2 YFSETQ. Trimming took 0 bases from V and 5 from J; bases not matched to a gene: 0. RNA transcripts were the template for amplifying TCR beta CDR3 regions. The primer set for the first-round RT-PCR of the TCR CDR3 was HTBI. Using its own MiXCR run on the multiplex PCR reads, TCRdb lists one record per CDR3 protein. The top ten clones hold 30% to 40% of a sample with about 640,000 distinct CDR3 sequences, roughly 20% of them seen once.

V gene TRBV5-1 combines with J gene TRBJ2-1, with 9 bases fitting TRBD2. Material: blood. The TCR originated in a man under 40 with Graves' ophthalmopathy. The CDR3 bases are TGCGCCAGCAGCTTGGGCGGGAGGGACAATGAGCAGTTCTTC. Translating gives CASSLGGRDNEQFF.